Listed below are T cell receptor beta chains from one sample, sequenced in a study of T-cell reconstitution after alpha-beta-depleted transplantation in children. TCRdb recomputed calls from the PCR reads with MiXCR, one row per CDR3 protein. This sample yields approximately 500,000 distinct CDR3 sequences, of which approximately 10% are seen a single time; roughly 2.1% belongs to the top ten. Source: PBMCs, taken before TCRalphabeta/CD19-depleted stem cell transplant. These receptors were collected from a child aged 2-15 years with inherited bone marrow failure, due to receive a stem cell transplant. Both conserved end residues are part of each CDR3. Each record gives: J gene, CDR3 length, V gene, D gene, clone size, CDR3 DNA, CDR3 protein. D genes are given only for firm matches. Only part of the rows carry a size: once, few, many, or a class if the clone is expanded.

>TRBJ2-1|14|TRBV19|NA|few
TGTGCCAGCAACCCACCTAGCGCCCGGGAGGAGCAGTTCTTC
CASNPPSAREEQFF
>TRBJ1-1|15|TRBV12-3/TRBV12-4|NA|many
TGTGCCAGCCGTTACTTCGGGGGTAAAAAGACTGAAGCTTTCTTT
CASRYFGGKKTEAFF
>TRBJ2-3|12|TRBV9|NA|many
TGTGCCAGCAGCGTAGACGGCGATACGCAGTATTTT
CASSVDGDTQYF
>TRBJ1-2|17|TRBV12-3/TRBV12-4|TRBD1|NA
TGTGCCAGCAGGGGCGCCGGGACAGGGGGCGTCAACTATGGCTACACCTTC
CASRGAGTGGVNYGYTF
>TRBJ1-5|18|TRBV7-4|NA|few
TGTGCCAGCAGCTTAGCGCTAACTCGTGAAGCCCGCAATCAGCCCCAGCATTTT
CASSLALTREARNQPQHF
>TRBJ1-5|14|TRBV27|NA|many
TGTGCCAGCAGTTTATCGACACAGAATCAGCCCCAGCATTTT
CASSLSTQNQPQHF
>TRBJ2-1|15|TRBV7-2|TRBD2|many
TGTGCCAGCAGCCCAGATAGCGGGGCCTACAATGAGCAGTTCTTC
CASSPDSGAYNEQFF
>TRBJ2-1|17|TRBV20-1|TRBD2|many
TGCAGTGCTAGAGATTGGGCTAGCGGGAGGGCCACCAATGAGCAGTTCTTC
CSARDWASGRATNEQFF
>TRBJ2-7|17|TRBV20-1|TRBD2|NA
TGCTGTGCTAGTTCGGCTAGCGGGAGTTTTGGGAGAAACGAGCAGTACTTC
CCASSASGSFGRNEQYF
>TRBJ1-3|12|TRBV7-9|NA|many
TGTGCCAGCAGTTTCCTTGGAAACACCATATATTTT
CASSFLGNTIYF